A selection of T cell receptor beta chains follows, all from one sample in a study of cytotoxic CD8 clonotypes in ibrutinib-treated CLL. Sequencing used immunoSEQ multiplex PCR; TCRdb keeps in-frame clones, though not all of them. Of fewer than 25,000 clones listed, roughly 72% were seen once; the top ten hold about a quarter. Here the sequenced sample was PBMCs, taken before ibrutinib treatment. These receptors all come from a human donor with chronic lymphocytic leukemia. Each CDR3 is given with its conserved first and last residue.

TRBV18,TRBJ2-6,CASSPSAVSGANVLTF
TRBV29-1,TRBJ2-7,CSVTKGRTYEQYF
TRBV28,TRBJ2-1,CASTVVWRHEQFF
TRBV11-2,TRBJ2-6,CASSLDRAGANVLTF
TRBV5-1,TRBJ2-3,CASSWGTSGRSTDTQYF
TRBV6-1,TRBJ2-7,CASSRGLYEQYF
TRBV27,TRBJ2-1,CASSSTPLVGGSYNEQFF
TRBV19,TRBJ1-4,CASSIGGGSSWEKLFF
TRBV6-5,TRBJ1-5,CASSPQQGPNQPQHF
TRBV7-8,TRBJ1-4,CASSLYRGTATNEKLFF
TRBV5-1,TRBJ1-6,CASSTGTENSPLHF
TRBV5-1,TRBJ2-1,CASSLGVRGPINEQFF
TRBV2,TRBJ1-5,CASSDTYSNQPQHF
TRBV29-1,TRBJ2-7,CSAITGPYEQYF
TRBV6-5,TRBJ2-1,CASSSPRRGIYNEQFF
TRBV19,TRBJ1-4,CAARGEKLFF
TRBV5-4,TRBJ2-1,CASSFRDRYNEQFF
TRBV19,TRBJ2-7,CASTMVFWVYEQYF
TRBV19,TRBJ2-5,CASRTPRDRRQETQYF
TRBV2,TRBJ1-4,CASNSGTGEEKLFF
TRBV5-4,TRBJ2-7,CASSLGSGASGRTTYEQYF
TRBV27,TRBJ1-2,CASSRQGDGYTF
TRBV28,TRBJ2-7,CASTARYDEQYF
TRBV9,TRBJ2-7,CASSVAGGPYEQYF
TRBV5-1,TRBJ2-1,CASSGGLAGGDEQFF
TRBV5-6,TRBJ2-3,CASSSNSQTGPWQYF
TRBV7-3,TRBJ1-1,CASSSDANTEAFF
TRBV19,TRBJ2-6,CASSILGAGGANVLTF
TRBV4-1,TRBJ2-7,CASSQSGSYEQYF
TRBV7-3,TRBJ2-7,CASSEGRPGVSEQYF
TRBV27,TRBJ2-7,CASSFLQGAEQYF
TRBV7-8,TRBJ2-3,CASNPTGAGDTQYF
TRBV5-1,TRBJ1-1,CASSLFSRRGEAFF
TRBV2,TRBJ2-3,CASVRDGPAVRTDTQYF
TRBV5-1,TRBJ1-2,CASSLQVDYGYTF
TRBV4-1,TRBJ2-3,CASSQEGLAGGLTDTQYF
TRBV7-2,TRBJ2-3,CASTRSAGDTDTQYF
TRBV7-6,TRBJ2-3,CASSLQGVGHTDTQYF
TRBV28,TRBJ2-3,CATNSPNFSRNTQYF
TRBV28,TRBJ2-1,CASRSPNMVEQFF
TRBV6-5,TRBJ1-1,CASSVDRNTEAFF
TRBV5-1,TRBJ2-7,CASSRDSGEQYF
TRBV5-1,TRBJ2-1,CASSLSSMTNEQFF
TRBV27,TRBJ2-2,CASRLRDAANTGELFF
TRBV7-9,TRBJ2-2,CASSWGANTGELFF
TRBV2,TRBJ2-7,CASSEALDGLWYF